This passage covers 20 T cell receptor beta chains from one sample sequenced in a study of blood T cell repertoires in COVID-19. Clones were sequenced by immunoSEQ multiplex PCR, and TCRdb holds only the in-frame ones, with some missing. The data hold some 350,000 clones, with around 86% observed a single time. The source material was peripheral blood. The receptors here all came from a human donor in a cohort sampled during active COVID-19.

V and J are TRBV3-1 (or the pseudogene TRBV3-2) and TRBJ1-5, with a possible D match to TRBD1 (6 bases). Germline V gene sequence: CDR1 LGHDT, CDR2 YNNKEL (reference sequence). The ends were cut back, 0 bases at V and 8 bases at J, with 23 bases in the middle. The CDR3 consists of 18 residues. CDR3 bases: TGTGCCAGCAGCCAAGATCTCCCTGGCCAAAGGAGACAGGAGCCCCAGCATTTT. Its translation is CASSQDLPGQRRQEPQHF.

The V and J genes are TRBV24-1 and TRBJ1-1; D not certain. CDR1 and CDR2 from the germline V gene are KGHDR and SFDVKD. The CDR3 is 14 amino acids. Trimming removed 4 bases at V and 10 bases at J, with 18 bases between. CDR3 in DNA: TGTGCCACCAGTGAACCGGGGTCCCATGGAGGAGCTTTCTTT. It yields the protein CATSEPGSHGGAFF.

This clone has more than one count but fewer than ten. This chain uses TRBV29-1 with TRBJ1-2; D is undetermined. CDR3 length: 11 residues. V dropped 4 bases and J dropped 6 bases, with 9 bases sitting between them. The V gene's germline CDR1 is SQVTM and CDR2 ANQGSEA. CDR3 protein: CSVALLDGYTF. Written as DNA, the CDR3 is TGCAGCGTTGCACTATTGGATGGCTACACCTTC.

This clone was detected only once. CDR3 in DNA: TGTGCCACCAGCAGATCTTCTTCAGGCGGGGAGCTGTTTTTT. It yields the protein CATSRSSSGGELFF. The chain links TRBV15 to TRBJ2-2; D remains unclear. The germline gives CDR1 LNHNV, CDR2 YYDKDF (reference sequence). The CDR3 contains 14 residues. V was cut by 2 bases and J by 7 bases, with 11 bases left in between.

CDR3 in amino acids: CASSLGQGGNEKLFF. The CDR3 nucleotides are TGCGCCAGCAGCTTGGGACAGGGGGGTAATGAAAAACTGTTTTTT. This rearrangement joins TRBV5-1 to TRBJ1-4, with TRBD1 identical over 9 bases. Germline lookup yields CDR1 SGHRS and CDR2 YFSETQ. Losses at the gene ends were 0 bases for V and 4 bases for J; bases not matched to a gene: 1. The CDR3 is 15 amino acids. Variable domain in full (rest from reference TRBV5-1 and TRBJ1-4): KAGVTQTPRYLIKTRGQQVTLSCSPISGHRSVSWYQQTPGQGLQFLFEYFSETQRNKGNFPGRFSGRQFSNSRSEMNVSTLELGDSALYLCASSLGQGGNEKLFFGSGTQLSVL.

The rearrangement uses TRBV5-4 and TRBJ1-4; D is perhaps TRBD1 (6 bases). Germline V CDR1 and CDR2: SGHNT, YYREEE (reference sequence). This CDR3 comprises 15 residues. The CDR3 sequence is CAYRSAGAQVGKLFF. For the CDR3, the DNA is TGTGCGTATAGGTCCGCAGGGGCTCAGGTTGGAAAACTGTTTTTT.

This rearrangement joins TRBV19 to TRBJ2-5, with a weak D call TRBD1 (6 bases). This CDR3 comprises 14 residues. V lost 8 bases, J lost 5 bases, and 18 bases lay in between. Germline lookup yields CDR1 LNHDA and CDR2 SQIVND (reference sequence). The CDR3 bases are TGTGCCAGTGGGCCGGACAGCCGCGGGGAGACCCAGTACTTC. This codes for CASGPDSRGETQYF.

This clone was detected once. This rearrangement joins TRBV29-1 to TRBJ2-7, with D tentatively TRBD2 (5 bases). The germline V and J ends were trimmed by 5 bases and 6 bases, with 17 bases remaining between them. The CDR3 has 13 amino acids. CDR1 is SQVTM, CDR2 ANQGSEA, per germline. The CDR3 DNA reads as TGCAGCGTTACTCGGACTTTAACGGGCGAGCAGTACTTC. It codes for CSVTRTLTGEQYF.

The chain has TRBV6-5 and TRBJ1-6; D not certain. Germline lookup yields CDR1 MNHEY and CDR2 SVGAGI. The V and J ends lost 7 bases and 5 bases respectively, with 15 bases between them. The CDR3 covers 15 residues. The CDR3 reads CASTAEGGNNSPLHF. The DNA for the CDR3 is TGTGCCAGCACTGCCGAGGGCGGGAATAATTCACCCCTCCACTTT.

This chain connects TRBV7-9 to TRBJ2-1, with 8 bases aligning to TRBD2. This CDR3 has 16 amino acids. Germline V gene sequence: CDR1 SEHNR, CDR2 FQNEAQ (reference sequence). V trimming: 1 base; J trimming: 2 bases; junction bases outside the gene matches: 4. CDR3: CASSLVSGSTYNEQFF. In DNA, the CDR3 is TGTGCCAGCAGCTTAGTCAGCGGGAGTACCTACAATGAGCAGTTCTTC.

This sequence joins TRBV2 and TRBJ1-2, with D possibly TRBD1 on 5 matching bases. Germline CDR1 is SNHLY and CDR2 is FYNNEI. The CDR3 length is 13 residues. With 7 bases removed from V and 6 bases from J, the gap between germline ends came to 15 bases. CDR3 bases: TGTGCCAGCACCTTCGGAGGGGTGGATGGCTACACCTTC. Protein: CASTFGGVDGYTF.

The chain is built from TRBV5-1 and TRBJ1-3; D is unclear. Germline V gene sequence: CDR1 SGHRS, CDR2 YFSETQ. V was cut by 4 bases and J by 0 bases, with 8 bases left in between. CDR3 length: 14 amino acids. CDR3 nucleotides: TGCGCCAGCAGCCCGGGTGTCTCTGGAAACACCATATATTTT. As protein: CASSPGVSGNTIYF.

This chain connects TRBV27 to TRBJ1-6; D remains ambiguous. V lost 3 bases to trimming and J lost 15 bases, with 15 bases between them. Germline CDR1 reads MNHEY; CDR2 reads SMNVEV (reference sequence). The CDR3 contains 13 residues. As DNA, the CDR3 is TGTGCCAGCAGTTTTAACTCGGGAGGCCACCTCCACTTT. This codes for CASSFNSGGHLHF.

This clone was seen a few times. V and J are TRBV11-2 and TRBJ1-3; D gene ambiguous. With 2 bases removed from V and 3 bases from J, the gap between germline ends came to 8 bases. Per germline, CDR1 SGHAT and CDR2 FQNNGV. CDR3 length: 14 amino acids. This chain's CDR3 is CASSLSLRGNTIYF. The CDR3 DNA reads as TGTGCCAGCAGCTTATCACTTCGTGGAAACACCATATATTTT.

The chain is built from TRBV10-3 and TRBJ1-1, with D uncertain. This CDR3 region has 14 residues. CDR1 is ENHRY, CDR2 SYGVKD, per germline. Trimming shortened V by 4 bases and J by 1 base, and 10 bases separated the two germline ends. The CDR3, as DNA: TGTGCCATCAGTGCTGCCAGATGGAACACTGAAGCTTTCTTT. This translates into CAISAARWNTEAFF.

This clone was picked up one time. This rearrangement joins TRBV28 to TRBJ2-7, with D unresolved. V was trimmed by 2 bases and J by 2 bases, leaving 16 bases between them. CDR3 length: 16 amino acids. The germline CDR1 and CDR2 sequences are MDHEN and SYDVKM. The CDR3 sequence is CASSLPAERSAYEQYF. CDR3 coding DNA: TGTGCCAGCAGTTTACCGGCAGAGAGAAGCGCCTACGAGCAGTACTTC.

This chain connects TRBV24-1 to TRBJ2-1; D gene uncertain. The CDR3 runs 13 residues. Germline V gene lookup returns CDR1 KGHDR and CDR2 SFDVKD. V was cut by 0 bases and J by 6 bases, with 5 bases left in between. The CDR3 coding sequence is TGTGCCACCAGTGATTTGCTCGGCAATGAGCAGTTCTTC. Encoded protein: CATSDLLGNEQFF.

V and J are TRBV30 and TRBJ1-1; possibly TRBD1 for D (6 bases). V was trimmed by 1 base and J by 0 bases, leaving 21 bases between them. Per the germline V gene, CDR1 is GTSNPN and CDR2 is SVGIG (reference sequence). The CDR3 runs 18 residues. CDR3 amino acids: CAWSDHSGHNAMNTEAFF. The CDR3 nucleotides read TGTGCCTGGAGTGACCATTCGGGACATAATGCCATGAACACTGAAGCTTTCTTT.

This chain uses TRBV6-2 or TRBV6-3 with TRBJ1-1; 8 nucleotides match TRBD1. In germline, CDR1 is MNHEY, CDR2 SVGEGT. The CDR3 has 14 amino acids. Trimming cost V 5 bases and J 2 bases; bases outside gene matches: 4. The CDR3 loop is CASSRQGYNTEAFF. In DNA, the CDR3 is TGTGCCAGCAGTAGACAGGGGTATAACACTGAAGCTTTCTTT.

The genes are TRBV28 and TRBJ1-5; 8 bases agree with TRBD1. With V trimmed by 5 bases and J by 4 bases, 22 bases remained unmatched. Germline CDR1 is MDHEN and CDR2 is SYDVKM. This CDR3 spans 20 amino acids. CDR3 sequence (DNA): TGTGCCAGCAGTGAGGTGACAGGGGAGTTTTTTTTAGCACAGAATCAGCCCCAGCATTTT. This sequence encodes CASSEVTGEFFLAQNQPQHF.